The sequence of this TCR beta chain was determined in a study of shared clonotypes between healthy human individuals. The V and J ends lost 2 bases and 0 bases, in that order; junction bases with no gene match: 1. The CDR3 is 15 residues long. Germline values: CDR1 SGHVS, CDR2 FNYEAQ. Each subset's genomic DNA was split evenly across several immunoSEQ plates. The data were produced by immunoSEQ multiplex PCR, yet TCRdb's version contains in-frame clones alone and is incomplete. Here the sample spans 2 million to 2.5 million clones, approximately 94% being singletons. Sequencing was performed on naive CD4+ T cells sorted from blood. Stated subset: CD45RA+ positively selected. V and J are TRBV7-6 and TRBJ2-3; 8 bases align to TRBD1. This clonotype originated in a man aged 18 to 29 in good health. The CDR3 is CASSLQGASTDTQYF. The DNA of the CDR3 is TGTGCCAGCAGCTTACAGGGGGCGAGCACAGATACGCAGTATTTT. The full variable domain, rest sourced from reference TRBV7-6 and TRBJ2-3, is GAGVSQSPRYKVTKRGQDVALRCDPISGHVSLYWYRQALGQGPEFLTYFNYEAQQDKSGLPNDRFSAERPEGSISTLTIQRTEQRDSAMYRCASSLQGASTDTQYFGPGTRLTVL.